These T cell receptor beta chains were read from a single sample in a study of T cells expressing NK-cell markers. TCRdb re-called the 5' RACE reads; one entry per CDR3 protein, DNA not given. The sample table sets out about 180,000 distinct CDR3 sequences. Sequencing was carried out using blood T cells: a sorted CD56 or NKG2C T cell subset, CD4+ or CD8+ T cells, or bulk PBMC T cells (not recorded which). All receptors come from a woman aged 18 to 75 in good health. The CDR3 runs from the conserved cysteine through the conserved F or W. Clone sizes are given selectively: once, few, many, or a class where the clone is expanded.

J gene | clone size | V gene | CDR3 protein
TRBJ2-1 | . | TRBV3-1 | CASSQTRVMVREQFF
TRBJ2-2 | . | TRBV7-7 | CASSATLGLANTGELFF
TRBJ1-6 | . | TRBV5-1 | CASSPRDRGSPLHF
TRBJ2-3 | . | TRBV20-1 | CSVPLPRDTTNTQYF
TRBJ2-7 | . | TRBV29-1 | CSVGPGGGNEQYF
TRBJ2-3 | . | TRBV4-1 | CASSQMAPSGSSTDTQYF
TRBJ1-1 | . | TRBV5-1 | CASRPQTNTEAFF
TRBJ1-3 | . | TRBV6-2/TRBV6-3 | CASSPRGVPGNTIYF
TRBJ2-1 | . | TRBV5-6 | CASSLASGTTYNEQFF
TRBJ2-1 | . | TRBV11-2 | CASSAQLAGNYNEQFF
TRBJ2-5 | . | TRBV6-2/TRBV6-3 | CASSYSKTSAETQYF
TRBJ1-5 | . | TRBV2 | CASSEAEGGLQPQHF
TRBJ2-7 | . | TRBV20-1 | CSARGRQGFHEQYF
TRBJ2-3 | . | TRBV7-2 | CASKGLAGPTDTQYF
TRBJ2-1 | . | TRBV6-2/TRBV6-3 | CASSKPLDRGKTYNEQFF
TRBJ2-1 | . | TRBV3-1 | CASSQVGAATEQFF
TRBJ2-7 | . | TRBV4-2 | CASSQESPAASGIYEQYF
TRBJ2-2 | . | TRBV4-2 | CASSPRLAAGELFF
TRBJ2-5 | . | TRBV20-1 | CSAPLLRETQYF
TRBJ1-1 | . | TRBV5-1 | CASSRSGRNTEAFF
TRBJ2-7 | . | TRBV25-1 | CASSPNVGDPSSYEQYF
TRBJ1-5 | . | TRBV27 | CASSRRSYNQPQHF
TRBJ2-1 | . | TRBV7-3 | CASSLVAGGYNEQFF
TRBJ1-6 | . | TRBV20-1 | CSAPDRDNSPLHF
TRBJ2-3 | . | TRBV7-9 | CASSRGLTDTQYF
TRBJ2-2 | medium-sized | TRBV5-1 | CASSLVGQRTGELFF
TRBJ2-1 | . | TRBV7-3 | CASSLLAGPRDEQFF
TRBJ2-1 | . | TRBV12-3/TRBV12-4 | CASSPAHGGEQFF
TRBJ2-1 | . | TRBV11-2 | CASSSSALGGGNEQFF